These 32 T cell receptor beta chains share one sample of origin, sequenced in a study of cytomegalovirus exposure and HLA in healthy donors. PCR primers comprised 60 Vbeta and 13 Jbeta primers. Some clones are missing from TCRdb's copy, which holds only in-frame ones; the method was immunoSEQ multiplex PCR. The sample holds some 76,000 clones, just under 80% seen once. The specimen sequenced was PBMCs. Receptors originate from a woman aged 40 to 49 in good health and CMV-seropositive.

The gene calls are TRBV10-3 and TRBJ2-3; D is uncertain. CDR1 is ENHRY, CDR2 SYGVKD, per germline. This CDR3 comprises 12 residues. The germline V and J ends were trimmed by 3 bases and 7 bases, with 8 bases remaining between them. CDR3 DNA sequence: TGTGCCATCAGTGATAGAGGAAATACGCAGTATTTT. The encoded protein is CAISDRGNTQYF.

The J gene is TRBJ2-2, the V gene TRBV5-8; 10 bases are shared with TRBD2. Germline V lookup: CDR1 SGHTS, CDR2 YDEGEE. This CDR3 contains 17 residues. Trimming took 0 bases from V and 4 from J; bases not matched to a gene: 6. The CDR3 coding sequence is TGTGCCAGCAGCTTGGGAGCTAGCGGGGGAAGCACCGGGGAGCTGTTTTTT. Protein sequence: CASSLGASGGSTGELFF.

This clone was counted once. The chain combines TRBV5-6 with TRBJ1-5; tentatively, D is TRBD1 (6 bases). Trimming removed 3 bases from V and 3 bases from J, with 10 bases in between. The CDR3 loop spans 14 amino acids. Germline CDR1 reads SGHDT; CDR2 reads YYEEEE. DNA of the CDR3: TGTGCCAGCAGCTGGGGGCAGAACAATCAGCCCCAGCATTTT. Its translation is CASSWGQNNQPQHF.

V is TRBV5-4 and J is TRBJ2-1; 16 bases agree with TRBD2. Trimming removed 4 bases from V and 6 bases from J; junction bases left unmatched: 7. CDR1 is SGHNT, CDR2 YYREEE, per germline (reference sequence). The CDR3 contains 17 residues. Here the CDR3 DNA reads TGTGCCAGCAGCCCTGGGACTAGCGGGGGGGCTGGCAATGAGCAGTTCTTC. Translating gives CASSPGTSGGAGNEQFF.

This sequence joins TRBV9 and TRBJ2-5; possibly TRBD1 for D (5 bases). V lost 7 bases and J lost 4, with 14 bases in between. The CDR3 sequence is 13 residues long. CDR1 and CDR2 (germline): SGDLS, YYNGEE. CDR3 DNA sequence: TGTGCCAGCGGAGACACAGGCCGAGAGACCCAGTACTTC. It specifies CASGDTGRETQYF.

The chain links TRBV4-3 to TRBJ2-7, with D possibly TRBD2 on 6 matching bases. From germline, CDR1 is LGHNA and CDR2 YSLEER. CDR3 length: 16 residues. Trimming removed 2 bases at V and 3 bases at J, with 17 bases between. The CDR3 is CASSQNPGGGFYEQYF. CDR3 coding DNA: TGCGCCAGCAGCCAAAACCCCGGTGGGGGGTTCTACGAGCAGTACTTC.

The chain employs TRBV18 and TRBJ1-6; 11 bases align to TRBD1. V trimming: 2 bases; J trimming: 5 bases; junction bases outside the gene matches: 8. CDR3 size: 18 residues. The germline gives CDR1 KGHSH, CDR2 LQKENI. The CDR3 nucleotides are TGTGCCAGCTCACCAAGGGGAGGACAGGGGGCGAATAATTCACCCCTCCACTTT. Translating it yields CASSPRGGQGANNSPLHF.

The chain links TRBV6-6 to TRBJ1-1; 8 bases agree with TRBD1. The V and J ends lost 6 bases and 1 base, in that order; junction bases with no gene match: 4. Germline V gene sequence: CDR1 MNHNY, CDR2 SVGAGI (reference sequence). This CDR3 spans 14 amino acids. CDR3 sequence: CASRRGQENTEAFF. The CDR3 DNA follows: TGTGCCAGCAGAAGGGGACAGGAGAACACTGAAGCTTTCTTT.

The genes are TRBV2 and TRBJ1-1, with D unclear. Germline V lookup: CDR1 SNHLY, CDR2 FYNNEI. This CDR3 contains 13 residues. V was shortened by 7 bases and J by 1 base, with 10 bases between the two germline ends. The CDR3 is CASKQQRNTEAFF. CDR3 sequence (DNA): TGTGCCAGCAAACAGCAACGGAACACTGAAGCTTTCTTT.

This clone turned up a few times. This rearrangement joins TRBV9 to TRBJ2-5; 12 positions match TRBD2. The CDR3 has 15 residues. Germline loops: CDR1 SGDLS, CDR2 YYNGEE. V lost 4 bases, J lost 3 bases, and 4 bases stayed unmatched. In DNA, the CDR3 is TGTGCCAGCAGCCCCCGACTAGCGGGGGAAGAGACCCAGTACTTC. It yields the protein CASSPRLAGEETQYF.

The V gene is TRBV19, the J gene TRBJ2-7; D is perhaps TRBD1 (5 bases). Trimming stripped 3 bases from V and 0 bases from J, with 15 bases between. The germline gives CDR1 LNHDA, CDR2 SQIVND (reference sequence). The CDR3 contains 16 residues. The chain's CDR3 is CASSISDTLNSYEQYF. The DNA for the CDR3 is TGTGCCAGTAGTATTTCGGACACATTAAACTCCTACGAGCAGTACTTC.

The chain uses TRBV7-2 and TRBJ2-1; 7 bases fit TRBD2. Germline CDR1 reads SGHTA; CDR2 reads FQGNSA. Losses at the gene ends were 5 bases for V and 2 bases for J; bases not matched to a gene: 15. The CDR3 covers 18 residues. In DNA, the CDR3 is TGTGCCAGCAGCCTAACCTTGGCGGGGGAGGTCCCCTACAATGAGCAGTTCTTC. Translated, it gives CASSLTLAGEVPYNEQFF. Based on the CDR3 plus reference TRBV7-2 and TRBJ2-1, the full variable domain is GAGVSQSPSNKVTEKGKDVELRCDPISGHTALYWYRQSLGQGLEFLIYFQGNSAPDKSGLPSDRFSAERTGGSVSTLTIQRTQQEDSAVYLCASSLTLAGEVPYNEQFFGPGTRLTVL.

The chain links TRBV19 to TRBJ2-3; 9 nucleotides align to TRBD2. This CDR3 contains 15 residues. Germline V CDR1 and CDR2: LNHDA, SQIVND (reference sequence). V lost 6 bases and J lost 4; bases outside the gene matches: 8. In DNA, the CDR3 is TGTGCCAGTAGCCCTTTAGCGGGGGTGCCAGATACGCAGTATTTT. This gives the protein CASSPLAGVPDTQYF.

The chain recombines TRBV4-1 with TRBJ2-7; D is possibly TRBD1 (6 bases). The V gene's germline CDR1 is MGHRA and CDR2 YSYEKL. This CDR3 contains 14 residues. Trimming stripped 0 bases from V and 6 bases from J, with 12 bases between. DNA for the CDR3: TGCGCCAGCAGCCAAGAAATCAGGGGTGGCGAGCAGTACTTC. This sequence encodes CASSQEIRGGEQYF.

This clone was detected only a few times. The chain employs TRBV7-9 and TRBJ2-1; a weak D match, TRBD2 (6 bases). CDR3 length equals 14 residues. V was clipped by 8 bases and J by 1 base, with 12 bases between them. Germline lookup yields CDR1 SEHNR and CDR2 FQNEAQ (reference sequence). The CDR3 bases are TGTGCCAGCTCACGGGGAGGTTCCTACAATGAGCAGTTCTTC. Protein: CASSRGGSYNEQFF.

This clone was seen only a few times. The chain uses TRBV5-8 and TRBJ2-5; 9 positions agree with TRBD2. V lost 0 bases and J lost 6; bases outside the gene matches: 6. CDR1 is SGHTS and CDR2 is YDEGEE in the germline V gene. The CDR3 length is 15 residues. CDR3 DNA sequence: TGTGCCAGCAGCTTGGCGCGGGGGGGCGGGAAGACCCAGTACTTC. It encodes CASSLARGGGKTQYF.

The V gene is TRBV10-3, the J gene TRBJ2-7; the D gene is possibly TRBD2 (6 bases). The CDR3 extends over 15 amino acids. The V end lost 3 bases, the J end lost 0 bases, and 12 bases lay between the germline ends. Germline assignment: CDR1 ENHRY and CDR2 SYGVKD. CDR3 amino acids: CAISEPASDSYEQYF. The CDR3 DNA sequence: TGTGCCATCAGTGAACCCGCTAGCGACTCCTACGAGCAGTACTTC.

This chain connects TRBV9 to TRBJ1-3; tentatively, D is TRBD1 (6 bases). This CDR3 has 14 amino acids. The germline gives CDR1 SGDLS, CDR2 YYNGEE. The ends were cut back, 9 bases at V and 4 bases at J, with 17 bases in the middle. CDR3 in DNA: TGTGCCAACAAGGGGGAGGGAATCGGAAACACCATATATTTT. This translates into CANKGEGIGNTIYF.

This clone was recorded only once. J is TRBJ1-2 and V is TRBV6-5; a possible D gene is TRBD1 (6 bases). V was shortened by 2 bases and J by 7 bases, with 14 bases between the two germline ends. The CDR3 extends over 14 amino acids. Germline V gene data show CDR1 as MNHEY and CDR2 as SVGAGI. The CDR3 DNA follows: TGTGCCAGCAGTTACGGGAGGGGGGCAGGTGGCTACACCTTC. Encoded protein: CASSYGRGAGGYTF.

This chain joins TRBV2 and TRBJ2-3, with D possibly being TRBD1 (6 bases). The CDR3 is 13 residues long. V shed 6 bases and J shed 6 bases, with 13 bases lying between them. Germline CDR1 is SNHLY and CDR2 is FYNNEI. CDR3: CASSLNTGDTQYF. The DNA of the CDR3 is TGTGCCAGCAGCCTTAACACAGGGGATACGCAGTATTTT. The full variable domain, completed using reference TRBV2 and TRBJ2-3, is EPEVTQTPSHQVTQMGQEVILRCVPISNHLYFYWYRQILGQKVEFLVSFYNNEISEKSEIFDDQFSVERPDGSNFTLKIRSTKLEDSAMYFCASSLNTGDTQYFGPGTRLTVL.

The chain joins TRBV5-1 to TRBJ2-7, with D perhaps TRBD2 (6 bases). V was trimmed by 4 bases and J by 1 base, leaving 12 bases between them. The CDR3 contains 14 residues. Per the germline V gene, CDR1 is SGHRS and CDR2 is YFSETQ. CDR3 nucleotide sequence: TGCGCCAGCAGCCCGGGGGACGGGTCCTACGAGCAGTACTTC. It specifies CASSPGDGSYEQYF.

Note on this clone: Mismatch with germline at one junction end may stem from a read error. The J gene is TRBJ1-1, the V gene TRBV4-1; TRBD1 agrees at 7 bases. The CDR3 covers 15 residues. Germline-derived CDR1 and CDR2 are MGHRA and YSYEKL. As DNA, the CDR3 is TGCGCCAGCAGCAAAGACACAGGGGATAACACTGAAGCTTTCTTT. Amino acids: CASSKDTGDNTEAFF.

V gene TRBV7-2 combines with J gene TRBJ2-7; the D gene is possibly TRBD2 (5 bases). The germline V and J ends were trimmed by 1 base and 5 bases, with 9 bases remaining between them. Germline CDR1 and CDR2: SGHTA and FQGNSA. This CDR3 comprises 13 residues. DNA for the CDR3: TGTGCCAGCAGCTTAGGAGGGCCCCACGAGCAGTACTTC. Its protein product is CASSLGGPHEQYF.

The genes are TRBV5-1 and TRBJ1-1; D not resolved. The length of the CDR3 is 14 residues. V lost 4 bases and J 4 bases, leaving 14 bases between the germline ends. In germline, CDR1 is SGHRS, CDR2 YFSETQ. The CDR3 DNA reads TGCGCCAGCAGCCCCAACGCAGGTACCACTGAAGCTTTCTTT. Its protein is CASSPNAGTTEAFF.

The V gene is TRBV6-5, the J gene TRBJ1-1; possibly TRBD1 for D (5 bases). Germline CDR1 is MNHEY and CDR2 is SVGAGI. Trimming stripped 3 bases from V and 0 bases from J, with 8 bases between. The CDR3 is made up of 14 amino acids. CDR3 nucleotide sequence: TGTGCCAGCAGTTATGGGACTTTGAACACTGAAGCTTTCTTT. This sequence encodes CASSYGTLNTEAFF.

The genes are TRBV19 and TRBJ1-1; 10 bases line up with TRBD1. Germline trimming cut 0 bases from V and 3 bases from J; bases unmatched to any gene: 10. Germline V gene data show CDR1 as LNHDA and CDR2 as SQIVND (reference sequence). This CDR3 is built from 18 residues. This CDR3 reads CASSIDGTGVFVDTEAFF. In DNA, the CDR3 is TGTGCCAGTAGTATAGATGGGACAGGGGTTTTTGTTGACACTGAAGCTTTCTTT.

The rearrangement uses TRBV19 and TRBJ1-1; tentatively, D is TRBD1 (6 bases). Trimming took 6 bases from V and 5 from J, leaving 19 bases between them. Germline-derived CDR1 and CDR2 are LNHDA and SQIVND (reference sequence). CDR3 size: 15 residues. CDR3 amino acids: CASSGRGLYSTEAFF. For the CDR3, the DNA is TGTGCCAGTAGCGGCAGGGGATTATATAGTACTGAAGCTTTCTTT.

This rearrangement joins TRBV7-8 to TRBJ1-4, with D maybe TRBD1 (6 bases). In germline, CDR1 is SGHVS, CDR2 FQNEAQ. The V end lost 4 bases, the J end lost 8 bases, and 11 bases lay between the germline ends. The CDR3 covers 13 residues. The CDR3 nucleotides are TGTGCCAGCAGCTGGACAGTTCGAGAAAAACTGTTTTTT. Amino acids: CASSWTVREKLFF.

This chain links TRBV28 with TRBJ1-1; weak D call: TRBD1 (5 bases). Germline V lookup: CDR1 MDHEN, CDR2 SYDVKM. Trimming removed 3 bases at V and 4 bases at J, with 12 bases between. The CDR3 consists of 14 residues. CDR3 residues: CASSLAFGGTEAFF. Here the CDR3 DNA reads TGTGCCAGCAGTTTGGCGTTCGGGGGCACTGAAGCTTTCTTT.

This rearrangement joins TRBV6-5 to TRBJ2-7; 9 nucleotides line up with TRBD1. Germline V gene lookup returns CDR1 MNHEY and CDR2 SVGAGI. The CDR3 is 15 residues long. The V segment lost 4 bases and the J segment 4 bases; nucleotides outside the gene matches: 8. The CDR3 here is CASSLPGTGTYEQYF. DNA for the CDR3: TGTGCCAGCAGTTTACCCGGGACAGGGACTTACGAGCAGTACTTC.

V gene TRBV6-5 combines with J gene TRBJ1-5; D is ambiguous. The CDR3 extends over 13 amino acids. Trimming left V 2 bases short and J 4 bases short, with 6 bases between. From germline, CDR1 is MNHEY and CDR2 SVGAGI. The CDR3 reads CASSYERNQPQHF. In nucleotides, the CDR3 is TGTGCCAGCAGTTACGAGAGGAATCAGCCCCAGCATTTT.

V and J are TRBV7-2 and TRBJ1-3; D uncertain. The germline gives CDR1 SGHTA, CDR2 FQGNSA. V was cut by 5 bases and J by 8 bases, with 13 bases left in between. CDR3 length: 13 residues. For the CDR3, the DNA is TGTGCCAGCAGCGTCAATCAAGGAGACACCATATATTTT. It codes for CASSVNQGDTIYF.